These 16 T cell receptor beta chains were all obtained from the same sample, sequenced in a study of blood T cell repertoires in COVID-19. Produced via immunoSEQ multiplex PCR; TCRdb's table is partial and in-frame only. This table has some 170,000 clones, approximately 80% appearing once. Input material: PBMCs or T cells enriched from blood (not recorded which). The receptor set was obtained from a middle-aged man who had recovered from COVID-19.

J is TRBJ2-3 and V is TRBV6-5; 8 positions agree with TRBD2. V shed 5 bases and J 5 bases; nucleotides not matched to a gene: 3. The CDR3 has 13 amino acids. The germline V gene has CDR1 MNHEY and CDR2 SVGAGI. This CDR3 is CASSRGGGDTQYF. The CDR3 DNA sequence: TGTGCCAGCAGTCGGGGGGGTGGAGATACGCAGTATTTT.

This clone was picked up one time. The gene calls are TRBV6-4 and TRBJ1-1, with D perhaps TRBD1 (6 bases). The CDR3 runs 13 residues. Trimming took 2 bases from V and 8 from J, leaving 12 bases between them. Germline CDR1 and CDR2: MRHNA and SNTAGT. The DNA of the CDR3 is TGTGCCAGCAGTGACGACAGGATGAGAGAAGCTTTCTTT. It specifies CASSDDRMREAFF.

In this sample, this clone turned up a few times. This CDR3 is CASKRGNYGYTF. The CDR3 nucleotides are TGTGCCAGCAAGCGCGGAAACTATGGCTACACCTTC. This sequence joins TRBV6-5 and TRBJ1-2; D not resolved. The CDR3 contains 12 residues. V shed 7 bases and J shed 2 bases, with 8 bases lying between them. CDR1 and CDR2 from the germline V gene are MNHEY and SVGAGI.

About this clone: One end of the junction is discordant with germline, which a read error may explain. The rearrangement links TRBV7-8 to TRBJ2-5; possible D gene TRBD2, 5 bases. This CDR3 is 15 amino acids long. Germline CDR1 and CDR2: SGHVS and FQNEAQ. CDR3 nucleotide sequence: TGTGCCAGCAGCTTAGCGACCCACCTGGGAGAGGCCCAGTACTTC. Amino acids: CASSLATHLGEAQYF. The complete variable domain, with remaining parts taken from reference TRBV7-8 and TRBJ2-5, reads GAGVSQSPRYKVAKRGQDVALRCDPISGHVSLFWYQQALGQGPEFLTYFQNEAQLDKSGLPSDRFFAERPEGSVSTLKIQRTQQEDSAVYLCASSLATHLGEAQYFGPGTRLLVL.

DNA of the CDR3: TGCGCCAGCAGCCGACTAGGACCGCAGGGACTTGAGCAGTTCTTC. It specifies CASSRLGPQGLEQFF. The chain carries TRBV4-1 and TRBJ2-1; the D gene is possibly TRBD2 (6 bases). There are 15 residues in the CDR3. Deletions cut 4 bases from V and 9 bases from J, with 19 bases between. The germline gives CDR1 MGHRA, CDR2 YSYEKL.

The chain carries TRBV2 and TRBJ1-1, with TRBD1 as a possible D gene (6 bases). The germline gives CDR1 SNHLY, CDR2 FYNNEI. The CDR3 is 15 residues long. Trimming stripped 7 bases from V and 3 bases from J, with 18 bases between. CDR3 bases: TGTGCCAGCAAGATTCGGGGGAGGGGGGACACTGAAGCTTTCTTT. Its protein product is CASKIRGRGDTEAFF.

The genes are TRBV5-1 and TRBJ2-1; 10 bases align to TRBD1. V lost 4 bases and J lost 4; bases outside the gene matches: 8. This CDR3 is built from 16 residues. Germline V gives CDR1 SGHRS, CDR2 YFSETQ. The CDR3 is CASSTYGQGVYNEQFF. CDR3 coding DNA: TGCGCCAGCAGCACCTATGGACAGGGGGTGTACAATGAGCAGTTCTTC.

The rearrangement joins TRBV5-1 to TRBJ1-1; TRBD1 is a possible D gene (5 bases). The CDR3 is 13 amino acids. The germline gives CDR1 SGHRS, CDR2 YFSETQ. V lost 4 bases, J lost 5 bases, and 12 bases lay in between. The CDR3 loop is CASSPQPGTEAFF. The DNA of the CDR3 is TGCGCCAGCAGCCCTCAACCAGGGACTGAAGCTTTCTTT.

This chain joins TRBV4-2 and TRBJ2-2, with D tentatively TRBD2 (7 bases). Trimming pared 0 bases from V and 1 base from J, leaving 12 bases between. Germline V CDR1 and CDR2: LGHNA, YNFKEQ. This CDR3 spans 17 amino acids. The CDR3 region has the DNA TGTGCCAGCAGCCAAGACTCGGGGGGCGTGAACACCGGGGAGCTGTTTTTT. This translates into CASSQDSGGVNTGELFF.

This rearrangement joins TRBV7-9 to TRBJ1-4; 8 bases map to TRBD1. Germline CDR1 reads SEHNR; CDR2 reads FQNEAQ (reference sequence). The CDR3 length is 17 residues. J lost 7 bases, V lost 5 bases, and 15 bases had no gene match. Here the CDR3 reads CASSRLNRTGKGEKLFF. CDR3 sequence (DNA): TGTGCCAGCAGCCGGCTAAACCGGACAGGGAAAGGTGAAAAACTGTTTTTT.

The chain is built from TRBV5-1 and TRBJ2-2; TRBD2 is a possible D gene (6 bases). V was trimmed by 6 bases and J by 4 bases, leaving 10 bases between them. Germline assignment: CDR1 SGHRS and CDR2 YFSETQ. The CDR3 runs to 13 residues. The CDR3 bases are TGCGCCAGCAAGGAGGGAACCACCGGGGAGCTGTTTTTT. Amino acids: CASKEGTTGELFF.

This clone was seen just once. This chain links TRBV27 with TRBJ2-5; 9 bases align to TRBD2. Germline V CDR1 and CDR2: MNHEY, SMNVEV (reference sequence). This CDR3 spans 16 amino acids. The ends lost 5 bases at V and 5 bases at J; junction bases unmatched: 12. The CDR3 DNA follows: TGTGCCAGCAGTAACCTAGCGGGACAACAAGGGGAGACCCAGTACTTC. As protein: CASSNLAGQQGETQYF.

The chain couples TRBV5-6 to TRBJ2-1, with TRBD2 matching over 9 bases. The length of the CDR3 is 16 residues. The V gene end was trimmed by 3 bases and the J gene end by 2 bases; junction bases not matched to a gene: 6. Germline CDR1 reads SGHDT; CDR2 reads YYEEEE. The chain's CDR3 is CASSSLGGGAYNEQFF. As DNA, the CDR3 is TGTGCCAGCAGCTCCCTTGGCGGGGGGGCCTACAATGAGCAGTTCTTC.

This rearrangement joins TRBV7-9 to TRBJ2-7, with D possibly matching TRBD2 (5 bases). Trimming cost V 1 base and J 5 bases, with 15 bases left between them. CDR1 and CDR2 (germline): SEHNR, FQNEAQ (reference sequence). CDR3 size: 15 residues. The CDR3 loop is CASSLVRSGFHEQYV. The CDR3 DNA reads TGTGCCAGCAGCTTAGTGCGGTCGGGGTTCCACGAGCAGTACGTC.

This rearrangement joins TRBV4-1 to TRBJ1-4, with D perhaps TRBD1 (5 bases). Germline V gives CDR1 MGHRA, CDR2 YSYEKL. The CDR3 length is 14 residues. V lost 0 bases and J 8 bases, leaving 10 bases between the germline ends. The CDR3 spells CASSQDRAAEKLFF. CDR3 DNA sequence: TGCGCCAGCAGCCAAGACAGGGCGGCAGAAAAACTGTTTTTT.

This chain joins TRBV4-1 and TRBJ2-4, with a tentative D call TRBD2 (6 bases). This CDR3 contains 15 residues. With 3 bases removed from V and 8 bases from J, the gap between germline ends came to 17 bases. From germline, CDR1 is MGHRA and CDR2 YSYEKL. CDR3 in amino acids: CASSHRAREEDIQYF. CDR3 in DNA: TGCGCCAGCAGCCATCGTGCCAGGGAGGAAGACATTCAGTACTTC.